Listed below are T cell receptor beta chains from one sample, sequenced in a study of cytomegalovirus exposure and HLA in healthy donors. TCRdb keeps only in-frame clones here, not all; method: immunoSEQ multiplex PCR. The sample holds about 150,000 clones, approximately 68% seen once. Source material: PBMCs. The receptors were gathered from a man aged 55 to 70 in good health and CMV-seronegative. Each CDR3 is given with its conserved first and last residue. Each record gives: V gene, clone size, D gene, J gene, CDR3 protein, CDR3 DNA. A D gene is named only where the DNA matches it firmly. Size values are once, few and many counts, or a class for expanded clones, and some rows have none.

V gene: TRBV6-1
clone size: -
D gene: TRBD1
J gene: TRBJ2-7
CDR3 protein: CASSEAITGTAGIWQYF
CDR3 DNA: TGTGCCAGCAGTGAAGCGATTACCGGGACAGCCGGAATTTGGCAGTACTTC

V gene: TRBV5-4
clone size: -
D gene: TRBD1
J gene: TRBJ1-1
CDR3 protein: CASSPRQGITEAFF
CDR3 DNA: TGTGCCAGCAGCCCTCGACAGGGGATCACTGAAGCTTTCTTT

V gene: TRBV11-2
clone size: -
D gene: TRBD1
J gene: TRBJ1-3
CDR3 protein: CASSLEPPGTGVISGNTIYF
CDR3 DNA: TGTGCCAGCAGCTTAGAACCCCCCGGGACAGGGGTGATCTCTGGAAACACCATATATTTT

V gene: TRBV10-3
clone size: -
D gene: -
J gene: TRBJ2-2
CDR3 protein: CAISDSGQLLAGELFF
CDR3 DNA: TGTGCCATCAGTGATTCAGGACAGCTCCTCGCCGGGGAGCTGTTTTTT

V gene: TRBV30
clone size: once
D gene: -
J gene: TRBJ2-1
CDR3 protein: CAWSVRADEQFF
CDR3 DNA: TGTGCCTGGAGTGTACGAGCGGATGAGCAGTTCTTC

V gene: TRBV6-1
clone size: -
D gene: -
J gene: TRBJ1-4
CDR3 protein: CASSELTGSTNEKLFF
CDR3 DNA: TGTGCCAGCAGTGAATTGACGGGGTCAACTAATGAAAAACTGTTTTTT

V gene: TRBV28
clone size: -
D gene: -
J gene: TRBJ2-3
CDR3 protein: CASSPFGGSSTDTQYF
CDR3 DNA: TGTGCCAGCAGTCCCTTTGGGGGGTCTAGCACAGATACGCAGTATTTT

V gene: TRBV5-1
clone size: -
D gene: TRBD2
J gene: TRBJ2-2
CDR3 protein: CASSPPSGPNTGELFF
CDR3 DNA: TGCGCCAGCAGCCCACCTAGCGGGCCGAACACCGGGGAGCTGTTTTTT

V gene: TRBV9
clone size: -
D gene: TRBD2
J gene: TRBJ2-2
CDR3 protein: CASSPLAGVELIGELFF
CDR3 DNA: TGTGCCAGCAGCCCACTAGCGGGGGTTGAACTTATCGGGGAGCTGTTTTTT

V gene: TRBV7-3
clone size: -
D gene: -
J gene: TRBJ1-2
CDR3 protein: CASSLGGEDYGYTF
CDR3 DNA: TGTGCCAGCAGCTTAGGGGGCGAGGACTATGGCTACACCTTC

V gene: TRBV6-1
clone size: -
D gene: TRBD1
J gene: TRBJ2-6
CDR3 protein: CASSKGTGGAESGANVLTF
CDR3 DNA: TGTGCCAGCAGTAAAGGGACAGGGGGCGCTGAGTCTGGGGCCAACGTCCTGACTTTC

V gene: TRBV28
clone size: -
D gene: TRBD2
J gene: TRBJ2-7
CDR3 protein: CASAGGTSLSPKYEQYF
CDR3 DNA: TGTGCCAGCGCTGGTGGGACTAGTCTCTCTCCGAAATACGAGCAGTACTTC

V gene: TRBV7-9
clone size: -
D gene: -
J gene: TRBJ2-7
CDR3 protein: CASSFSGYEQYF
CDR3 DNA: TGTGCCAGCAGCTTTAGCGGTTACGAGCAGTACTTC

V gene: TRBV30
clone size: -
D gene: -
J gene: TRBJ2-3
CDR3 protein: CAWTGGASRTDTQYF
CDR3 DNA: TGTGCCTGGACCGGGGGTGCTTCTCGCACAGATACGCAGTATTTT

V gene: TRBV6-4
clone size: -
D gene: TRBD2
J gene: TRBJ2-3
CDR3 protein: CASKYSAGGADTQYF
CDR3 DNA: TGTGCCAGCAAGTATTCAGCGGGAGGGGCAGATACGCAGTATTTT

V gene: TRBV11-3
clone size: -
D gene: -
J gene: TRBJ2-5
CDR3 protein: CASSLDLRETQYF
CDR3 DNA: TGTGCCAGCAGCTTAGATTTGAGGGAGACCCAGTACTTC

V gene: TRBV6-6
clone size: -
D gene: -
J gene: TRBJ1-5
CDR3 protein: CASSYSPGEGQPQHF
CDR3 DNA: TGTGCCAGCAGTTACTCGCCAGGGGAGGGTCAGCCCCAGCATTTT

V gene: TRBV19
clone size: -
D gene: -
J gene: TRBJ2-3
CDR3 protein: CASSRTDTQYF
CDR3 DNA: TGTGCCAGTAGCAGGACAGATACGCAGTATTTT

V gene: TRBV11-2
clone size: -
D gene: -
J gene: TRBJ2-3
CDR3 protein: CASSLAGRTDTQYF
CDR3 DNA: TGTGCCAGCAGCTTAGCCGGGAGAACAGATACGCAGTATTTT

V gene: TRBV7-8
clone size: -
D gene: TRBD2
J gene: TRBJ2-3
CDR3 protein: CASSLATSLEADTQYF
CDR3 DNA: TGTGCCAGCAGCTTAGCGACTAGCTTAGAAGCAGATACGCAGTATTTT

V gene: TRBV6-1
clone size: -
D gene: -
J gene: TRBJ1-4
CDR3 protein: CASSEAIGRGNEKLFF
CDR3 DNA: TGTGCCAGCAGTGAAGCGATAGGACGGGGGAATGAAAAACTGTTTTTT

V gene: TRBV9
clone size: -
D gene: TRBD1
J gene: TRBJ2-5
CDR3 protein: CASSRRTGRETQYF
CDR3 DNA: TGTGCCAGCAGCAGAAGGACAGGGAGGGAGACCCAGTACTTC

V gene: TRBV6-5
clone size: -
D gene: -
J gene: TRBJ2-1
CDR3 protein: CASARVSSYNEQFF
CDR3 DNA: TGTGCCAGCGCGCGTGTCTCATCCTACAATGAGCAGTTCTTC

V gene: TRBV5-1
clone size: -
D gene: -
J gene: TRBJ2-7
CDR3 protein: CASSPRSEGDEQYF
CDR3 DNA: TGCGCCAGCAGCCCGCGGAGCGAGGGCGACGAGCAGTACTTC

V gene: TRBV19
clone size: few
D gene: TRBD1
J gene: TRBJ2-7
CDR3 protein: CASSGPGQGFEQYF
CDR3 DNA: TGTGCCAGTAGTGGACCGGGACAGGGGTTCGAGCAGTACTTC

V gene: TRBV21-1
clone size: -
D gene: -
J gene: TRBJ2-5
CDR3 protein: CASSPRTSGEETQYF
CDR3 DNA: TGTGCCAGCAGCCCTCGGACTAGCGGGGAAGAGACCCAGTACTTC

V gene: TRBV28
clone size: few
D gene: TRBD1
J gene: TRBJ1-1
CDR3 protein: CASSLGDSEAFF
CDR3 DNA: TGTGCCAGCAGTTTAGGGGACAGTGAAGCTTTCTTT

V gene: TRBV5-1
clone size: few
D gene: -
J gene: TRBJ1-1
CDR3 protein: CASRSIRGRLMNTEAFF
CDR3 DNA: TGCGCCAGCAGAAGTATAAGGGGTCGGCTCATGAACACTGAAGCTTTCTTT

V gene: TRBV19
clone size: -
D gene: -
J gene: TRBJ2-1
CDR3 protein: CAAGSSYNEQFF
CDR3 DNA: TGTGCCGCGGGGAGCTCCTACAATGAGCAGTTCTTC

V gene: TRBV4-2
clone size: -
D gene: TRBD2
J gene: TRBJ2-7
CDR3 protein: CASSQDLEGLAGGYEQYF
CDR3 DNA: TGTGCCAGCAGCCAAGATCTGGAAGGACTAGCGGGAGGGTACGAGCAGTACTTC

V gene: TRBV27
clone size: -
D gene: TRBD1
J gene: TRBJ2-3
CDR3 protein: CASRYRTGVPTDTQYF
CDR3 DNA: TGTGCCAGCAGATACAGGACAGGGGTACCCACAGATACGCAGTATTTT

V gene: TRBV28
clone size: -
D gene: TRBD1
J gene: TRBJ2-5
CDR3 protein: CASSPPGQGLQETQYF
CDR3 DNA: TGTGCCAGCAGTCCACCCGGACAGGGCCTCCAAGAGACCCAGTACTTC

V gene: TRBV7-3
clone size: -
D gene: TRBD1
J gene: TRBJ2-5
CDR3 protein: CASSLTHGTGDGETQYF
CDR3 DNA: TGTGCCAGCAGCTTAACCCACGGGACAGGGGACGGAGAGACCCAGTACTTC

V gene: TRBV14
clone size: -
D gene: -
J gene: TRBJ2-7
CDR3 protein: CASNRQGHYEQYF
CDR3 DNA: TGTGCCAGCAACCGGCAGGGCCACTACGAGCAGTACTTC

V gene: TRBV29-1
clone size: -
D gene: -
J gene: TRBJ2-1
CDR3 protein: CSVLYNEQFF
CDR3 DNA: TGCAGCGTCCTATACAATGAGCAGTTCTTC

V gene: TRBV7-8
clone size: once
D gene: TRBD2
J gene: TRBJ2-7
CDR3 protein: CASRTLMLAGVEQYF
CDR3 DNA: TGTGCCAGCAGAACCCTCATGCTAGCGGGAGTTGAGCAGTACTTC

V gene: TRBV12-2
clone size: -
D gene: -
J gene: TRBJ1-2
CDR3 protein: CASRLAGAFRRVNYGYTF
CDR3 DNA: TGTGCAAGTCGCTTAGCTGGGGCTTTCCGTAGGGTTAACTATGGCTACACCTTC

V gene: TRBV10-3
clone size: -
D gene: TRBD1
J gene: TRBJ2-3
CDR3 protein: CAISDSGTGGQDTQYF
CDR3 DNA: TGTGCCATCAGTGACTCCGGGACAGGGGGCCAAGATACGCAGTATTTT

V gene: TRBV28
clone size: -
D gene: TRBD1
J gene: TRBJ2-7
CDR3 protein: CATTGLGQEYEQYF
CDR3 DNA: TGTGCCACCACAGGGTTGGGACAGGAGTACGAGCAGTACTTC